This T cell receptor beta chain was identified in a study of CD8 T cells in Susac syndrome. With random hexamers, about 0.5 to 1 ug RNA was reverse transcribed. TCRdb re-called the immunoSEQ multiplex PCR reads with MiXCR, one entry per CDR3 protein. The sample consists of 100,000 to 150,000 distinct CDR3 sequences, more than 90% of them appearing once. This CDR3 is 12 amino acids long. With 6 bases clipped from V and 6 bases from J, the junction kept 0 bases outside the gene matches. CDR1 SNHLY and CDR2 FYNNEI come from the germline V gene. This rearrangement joins TRBV2 to TRBJ1-5; 9 bases match TRBD1. The sequence derives from a human donor in good health. Sequencing used CD4+ T cells from PBMCs. CDR3 DNA: TGTGCCAGCAGGACAGGGGGTCAGCCCCAGCATTTT. This encodes CASRTGGQPQHF.